A single T cell receptor beta chain is shown here with its context. What it binds is not known. These data originate in a study of cytomegalovirus exposure and HLA in healthy donors. Findings and caveats of the study: As a later analysis showed, a missense DCLRE1C variant was linked to trimming of TCR beta V- and J-genes. Presence/absence analysis assumed near-uniform sequencing depth across donors. HLA alleles were associated with roughly 17,000 TCR beta sequences in a later analysis at 0.05 false discovery rate.

Germline V gene sequence: CDR1 MDHEN, CDR2 SYDVKM. Deletions cut 5 bases from V and 1 base from J, with 15 bases between. CDR3 size: 16 residues. 60 Vbeta and 13 Jbeta primers were used in PCR. Data came from immunoSEQ multiplex PCR; TCRdb stores just in-frame clones and leaves some out. Here the sample spans around 150,000 clones, around four fifths being singletons. The V and J genes are TRBV28 and TRBJ1-5, with a tentative D call TRBD1 (5 bases). Sequencing input: PBMCs. The sequence came from a man younger than 35 in good health and CMV-seropositive. The CDR3 DNA reads as TGTGCCAGCAGTGAGCAGGGAAGTTGGAGCAATCAGCCCCAGCATTTT. Its translation is CASSEQGSWSNQPQHF.